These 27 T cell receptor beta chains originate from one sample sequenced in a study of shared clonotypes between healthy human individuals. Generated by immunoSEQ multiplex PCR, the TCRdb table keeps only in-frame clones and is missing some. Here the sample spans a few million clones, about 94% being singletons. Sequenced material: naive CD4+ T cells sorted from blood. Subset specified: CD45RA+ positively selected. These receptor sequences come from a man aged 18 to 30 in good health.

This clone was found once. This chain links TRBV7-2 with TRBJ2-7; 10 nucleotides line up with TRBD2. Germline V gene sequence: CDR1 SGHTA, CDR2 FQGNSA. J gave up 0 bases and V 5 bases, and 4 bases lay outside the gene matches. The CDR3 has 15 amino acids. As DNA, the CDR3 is TGTGCCAGCAGCACTAGCGGGGCAAGCTCCTACGAGCAGTACTTC. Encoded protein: CASSTSGASSYEQYF.

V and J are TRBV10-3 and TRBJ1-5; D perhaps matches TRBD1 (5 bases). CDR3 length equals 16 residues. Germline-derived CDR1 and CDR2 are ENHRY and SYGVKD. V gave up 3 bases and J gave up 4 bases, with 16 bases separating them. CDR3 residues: CAISDKGFVRNQPQHF. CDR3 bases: TGTGCCATCAGTGACAAGGGGTTTGTTAGGAATCAGCCCCAGCATTTT.

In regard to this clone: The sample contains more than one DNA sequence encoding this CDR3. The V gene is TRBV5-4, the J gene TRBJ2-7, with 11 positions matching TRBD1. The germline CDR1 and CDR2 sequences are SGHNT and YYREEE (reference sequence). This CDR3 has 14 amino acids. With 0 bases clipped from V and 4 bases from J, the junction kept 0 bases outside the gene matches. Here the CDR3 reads CASSLGDRGYEQYF. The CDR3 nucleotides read TGTGCCAGCAGCTTGGGGGACAGGGGGTACGAGCAGTACTTC.

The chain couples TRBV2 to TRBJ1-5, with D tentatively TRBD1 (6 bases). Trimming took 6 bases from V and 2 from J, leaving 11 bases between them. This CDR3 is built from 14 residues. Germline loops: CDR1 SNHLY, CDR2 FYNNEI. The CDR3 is CASSLSGGNQPQHF. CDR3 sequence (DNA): TGTGCCAGCAGCTTATCAGGGGGCAATCAGCCCCAGCATTTT.

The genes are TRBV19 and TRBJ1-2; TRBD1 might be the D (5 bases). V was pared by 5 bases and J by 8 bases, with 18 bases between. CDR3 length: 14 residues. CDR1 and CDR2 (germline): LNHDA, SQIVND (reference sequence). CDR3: CASSAGDLPGGYTF. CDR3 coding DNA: TGTGCCAGTAGTGCCGGGGACTTACCTGGGGGCTACACCTTC. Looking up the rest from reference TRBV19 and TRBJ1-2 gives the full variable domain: DGGITQSPKYLFRKEGQNVTLSCEQNLNHDAMYWYRQDPGQGLRLIYYSQIVNDFQKGDIAEGYSVSREKKESFPLTVTSAQKNPTAFYLCASSAGDLPGGYTFGSGTRLTVV.

CDR3 loop: CSVATSGTSSGANVLTF. The CDR3 nucleotides are TGCAGCGTCGCCACTAGCGGGACTAGCTCTGGGGCCAACGTCCTGACTTTC. This chain links TRBV29-1 with TRBJ2-6; 10 positions match TRBD2. The germline V gene encodes CDR1 SQVTM and CDR2 ANQGSEA. The CDR3 sequence is 17 residues long. V lost 6 bases, J lost 0 bases, and 8 bases stayed unmatched.

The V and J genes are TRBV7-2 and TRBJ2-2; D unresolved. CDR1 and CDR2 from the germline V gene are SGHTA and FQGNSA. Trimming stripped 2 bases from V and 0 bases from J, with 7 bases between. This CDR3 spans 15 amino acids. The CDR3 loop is CASSLSPTNTGELFF. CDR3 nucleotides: TGTGCCAGCAGCTTAAGTCCCACGAACACCGGGGAGCTGTTTTTT.

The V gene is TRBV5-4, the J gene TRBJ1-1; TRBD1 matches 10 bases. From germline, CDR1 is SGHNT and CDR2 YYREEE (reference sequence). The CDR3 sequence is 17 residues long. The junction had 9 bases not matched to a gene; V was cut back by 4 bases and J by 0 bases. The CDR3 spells CASSPGQGNLVNTEAFF. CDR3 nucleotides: TGTGCCAGCAGCCCGGGACAGGGGAATTTAGTGAACACTGAAGCTTTCTTT.

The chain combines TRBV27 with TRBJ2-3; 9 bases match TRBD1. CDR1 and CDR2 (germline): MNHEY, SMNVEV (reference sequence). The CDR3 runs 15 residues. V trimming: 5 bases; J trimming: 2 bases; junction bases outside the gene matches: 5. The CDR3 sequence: CASSIGTGITDTQYF. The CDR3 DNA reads TGTGCCAGCAGTATAGGGACAGGGATCACAGATACGCAGTATTTT.

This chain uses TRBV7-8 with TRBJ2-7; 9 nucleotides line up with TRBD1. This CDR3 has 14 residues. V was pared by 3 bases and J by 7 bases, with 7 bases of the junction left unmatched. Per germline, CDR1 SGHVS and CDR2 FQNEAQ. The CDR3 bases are TGTGCCAGCAGCTTCCAACAGGGGGCCGGTGAGCAGTACTTC. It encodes CASSFQQGAGEQYF.

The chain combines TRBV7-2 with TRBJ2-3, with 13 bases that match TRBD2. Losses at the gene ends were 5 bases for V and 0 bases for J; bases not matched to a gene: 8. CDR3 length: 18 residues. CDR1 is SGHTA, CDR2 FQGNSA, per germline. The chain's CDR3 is CASSPGLAGDRSTDTQYF. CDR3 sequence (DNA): TGTGCCAGCAGCCCCGGACTAGCGGGAGATCGCAGCACAGATACGCAGTATTTT.

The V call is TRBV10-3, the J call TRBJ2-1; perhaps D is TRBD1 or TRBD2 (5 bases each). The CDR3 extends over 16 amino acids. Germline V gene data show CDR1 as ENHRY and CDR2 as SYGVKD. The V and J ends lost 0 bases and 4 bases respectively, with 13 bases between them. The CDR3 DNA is TGTGCCATCAGTGAGTCTGGGGGTAACCCTTACAATGAGCAGTTCTTC. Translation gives CAISESGGNPYNEQFF.

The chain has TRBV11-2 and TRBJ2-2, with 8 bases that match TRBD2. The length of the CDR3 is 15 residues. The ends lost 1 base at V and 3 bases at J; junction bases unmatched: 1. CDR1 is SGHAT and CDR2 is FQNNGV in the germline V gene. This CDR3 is CASSLVGGDTGELFF. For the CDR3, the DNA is TGTGCCAGCAGCTTAGTCGGGGGGGACACCGGGGAGCTGTTTTTT.

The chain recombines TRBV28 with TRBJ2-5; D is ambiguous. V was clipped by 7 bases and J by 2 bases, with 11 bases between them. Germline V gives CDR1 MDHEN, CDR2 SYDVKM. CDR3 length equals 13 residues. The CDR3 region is CASNKWKQETQYF. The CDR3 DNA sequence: TGTGCCAGCAACAAGTGGAAACAAGAGACCCAGTACTTC. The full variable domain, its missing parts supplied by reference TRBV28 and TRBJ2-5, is DVKVTQSSRYLVKRTGEKVFLECVQDMDHENMFWYRQDPGLGLRLIYFSYDVKMKEKGDIPEGYSVSREKKERFSLILESASTNQTSMYLCASNKWKQETQYFGPGTRLLVL.

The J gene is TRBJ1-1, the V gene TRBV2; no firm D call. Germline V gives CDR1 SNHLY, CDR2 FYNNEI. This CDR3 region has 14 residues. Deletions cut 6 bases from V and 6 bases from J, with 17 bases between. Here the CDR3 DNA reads TGTGCCAGCAGAGTGTGGACCCCACCGGCTGAAGCTTTCTTT. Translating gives CASRVWTPPAEAFF.

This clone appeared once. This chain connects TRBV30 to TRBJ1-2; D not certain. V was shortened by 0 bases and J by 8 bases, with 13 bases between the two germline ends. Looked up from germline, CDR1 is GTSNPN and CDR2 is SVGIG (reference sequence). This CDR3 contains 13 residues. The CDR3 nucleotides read TGTGCCTGGAGTGTTGCCCTTCTCGGAGGCTACACCTTC. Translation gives CAWSVALLGGYTF.

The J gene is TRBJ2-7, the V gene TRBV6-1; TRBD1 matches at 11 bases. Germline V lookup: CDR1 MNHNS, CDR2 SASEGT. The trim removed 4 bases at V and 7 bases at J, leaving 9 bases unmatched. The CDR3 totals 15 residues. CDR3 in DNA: TGTGCCAGCAGTGGCTATACGGGACAGGGGGTTGAGCAGTACTTC. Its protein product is CASSGYTGQGVEQYF.

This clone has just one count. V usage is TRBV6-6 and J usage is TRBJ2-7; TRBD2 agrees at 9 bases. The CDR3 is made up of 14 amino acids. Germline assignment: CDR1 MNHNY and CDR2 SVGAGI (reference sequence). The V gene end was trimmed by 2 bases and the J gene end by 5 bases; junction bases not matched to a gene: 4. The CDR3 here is CASSYRGRADEQYF. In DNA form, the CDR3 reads TGTGCCAGCAGTTACCGCGGGAGGGCAGACGAGCAGTACTTC.

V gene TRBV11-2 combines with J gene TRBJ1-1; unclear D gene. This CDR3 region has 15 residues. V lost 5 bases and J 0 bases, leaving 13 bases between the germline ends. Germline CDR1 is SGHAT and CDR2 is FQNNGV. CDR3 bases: TGTGCCAGCAGCAAAGGCGGCACACTGAACACTGAAGCTTTCTTT. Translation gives CASSKGGTLNTEAFF.

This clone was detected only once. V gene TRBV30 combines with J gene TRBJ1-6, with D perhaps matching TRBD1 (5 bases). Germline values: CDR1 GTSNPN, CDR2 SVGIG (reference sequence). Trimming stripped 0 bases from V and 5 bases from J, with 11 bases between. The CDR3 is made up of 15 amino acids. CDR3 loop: CAWSVLRQNNSPLHF. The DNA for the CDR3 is TGTGCCTGGAGTGTATTGAGACAGAATAATTCACCCCTCCACTTT.

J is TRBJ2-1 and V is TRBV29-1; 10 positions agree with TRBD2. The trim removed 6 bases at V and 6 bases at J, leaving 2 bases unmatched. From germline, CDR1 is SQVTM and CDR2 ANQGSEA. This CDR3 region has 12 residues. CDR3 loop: CSVASGSNEQFF. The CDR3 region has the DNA TGCAGCGTGGCTAGCGGGAGCAATGAGCAGTTCTTC.

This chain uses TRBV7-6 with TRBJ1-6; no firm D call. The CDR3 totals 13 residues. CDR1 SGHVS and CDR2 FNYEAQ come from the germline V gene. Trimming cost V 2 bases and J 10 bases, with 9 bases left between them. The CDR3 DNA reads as TGTGCCAGCAGCTTAACTGAAGGCTCACCCCTCCACTTT. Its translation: CASSLTEGSPLHF.

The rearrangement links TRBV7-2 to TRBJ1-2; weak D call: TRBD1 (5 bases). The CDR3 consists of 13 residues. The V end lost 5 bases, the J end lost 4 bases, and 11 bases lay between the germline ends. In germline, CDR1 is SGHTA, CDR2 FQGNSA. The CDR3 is CASSTRDSYGYTF. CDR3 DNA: TGTGCCAGCAGCACCCGGGACTCCTATGGCTACACCTTC.

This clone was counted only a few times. Written as DNA, the CDR3 is TGTGCCTGGACCCCCTCGAGGACTGAAGCTTTCTTT. Its protein is CAWTPSRTEAFF. The V call is TRBV30, the J call TRBJ1-1; D gene uncertain. CDR1 and CDR2 from the germline V gene are GTSNPN and SVGIG (reference sequence). V was cut by 4 bases and J by 5 bases, with 11 bases left in between. The CDR3 spans 12 residues.

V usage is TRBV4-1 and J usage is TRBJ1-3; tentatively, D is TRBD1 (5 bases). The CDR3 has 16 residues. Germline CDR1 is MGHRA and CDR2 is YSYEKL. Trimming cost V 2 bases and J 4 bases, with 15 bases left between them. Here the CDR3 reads CASSQLGGVAGNTIYF. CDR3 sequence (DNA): TGCGCCAGCAGCCAACTCGGGGGGGTGGCGGGAAACACCATATATTTT.

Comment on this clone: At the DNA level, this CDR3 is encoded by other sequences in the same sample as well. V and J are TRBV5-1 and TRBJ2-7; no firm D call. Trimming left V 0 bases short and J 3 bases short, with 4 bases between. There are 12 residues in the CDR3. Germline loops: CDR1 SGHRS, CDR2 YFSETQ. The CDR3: CASSLGGYEQYF. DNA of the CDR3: TGCGCCAGCAGCTTGGGAGGCTACGAGCAGTACTTC.

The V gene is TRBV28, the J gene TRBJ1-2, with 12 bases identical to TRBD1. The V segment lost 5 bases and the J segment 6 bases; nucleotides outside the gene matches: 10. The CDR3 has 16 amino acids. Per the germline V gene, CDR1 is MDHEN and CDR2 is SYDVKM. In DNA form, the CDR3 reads TGTGCCAGCAGTCTCAACTACGGGACAGGGGGCGATGGCTACACCTTC. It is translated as CASSLNYGTGGDGYTF.